This TCR beta chain came from a study of blood T cell repertoires in COVID-19. Study details: Samples came from the United States, Italy and Spain, spanning acute and convalescent COVID-19. From T cells, B-cell-depleted T cells, or PBMCs came the material, which was cDNA or gDNA.

Assay used: immunoSEQ multiplex PCR; TCRdb lists only in-frame clones, some missing. The data show roughly 250,000 clones, 65% to 85% seen once. Germline lookup yields CDR1 SEHNR and CDR2 FQNEAQ (reference sequence). The CDR3 covers 16 residues. V was trimmed by 7 bases and J by 10 bases, leaving 26 bases between them. The receptor's source is a woman aged 40 to 55 with active or convalescent COVID-19. The V call is TRBV7-9, the J call TRBJ2-1; perhaps TRBD2 as D (6 bases). Sequencing used peripheral blood. CDR3 nucleotide sequence: TGTGCCAGCACCGACGGCCGGGGGTCAAGTCAAAAGGAGCAGTTCTTC. This codes for CASTDGRGSSQKEQFF.